The source of this T cell receptor (beta chain) is a study of Ad26.COV2.S vaccination and SARS-CoV-2 variants. Findings and caveats of the study: Substantial post-vaccination breadth of spike-specific CD8+ and CD4+ T cell responses was reported.

CDR1 and CDR2 from the germline V gene are SQVTM and ANQGSEA. With 6 bases removed from V and 0 bases from J, the gap between germline ends came to 18 bases. The CDR3 sequence is 16 residues long. The treatment: around 19 received Ad26.COV2.S at low or high dose, single or two shots; 5 received placebo; per-sample allocation not given. Samples analyzed were those drawn on day 63 after the first vaccine or placebo injection. Built on an Ad26 vector, the vaccine expressed Wuhan-strain SARS-CoV-2 spike. A note on this clone: No antigen is known for it.

Clones were read by immunoSEQ multiplex PCR, and TCRdb kept only the in-frame ones, dropping some. The sample lists about 440,000 clones, around 91% occurring once. J is TRBJ2-1 and V is TRBV29-1; D gene uncertain. This clonotype originated in a person aged 18-65 years who received the Ad26.COV2.S COVID-19 vaccine or a placebo. Sequenced here: peripheral blood, sampled in a trial of Ad26.COV2.S vaccine versus placebo. The CDR3 here is CSVTSPPGGSYNEQFF. In nucleotides, the CDR3 is TGCAGCGTAACATCCCCCCCGGGTGGCTCCTACAATGAGCAGTTCTTC.